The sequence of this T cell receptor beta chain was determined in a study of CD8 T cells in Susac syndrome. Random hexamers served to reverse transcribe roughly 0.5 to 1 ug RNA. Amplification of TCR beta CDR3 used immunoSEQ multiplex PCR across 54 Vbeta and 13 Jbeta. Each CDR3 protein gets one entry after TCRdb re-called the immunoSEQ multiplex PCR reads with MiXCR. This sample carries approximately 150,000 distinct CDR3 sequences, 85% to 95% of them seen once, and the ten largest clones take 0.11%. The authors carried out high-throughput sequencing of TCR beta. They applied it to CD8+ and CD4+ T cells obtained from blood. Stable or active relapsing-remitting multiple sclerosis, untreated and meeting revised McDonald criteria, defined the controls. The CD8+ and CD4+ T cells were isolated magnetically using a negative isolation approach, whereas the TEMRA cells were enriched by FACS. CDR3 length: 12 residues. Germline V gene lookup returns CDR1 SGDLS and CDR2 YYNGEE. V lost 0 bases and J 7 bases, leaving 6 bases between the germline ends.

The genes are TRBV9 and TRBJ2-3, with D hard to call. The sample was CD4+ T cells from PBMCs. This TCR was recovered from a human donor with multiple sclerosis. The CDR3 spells CASSVEFNTQYF. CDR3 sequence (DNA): TGTGCCAGCAGCGTAGAGTTCAATACGCAGTATTTT.